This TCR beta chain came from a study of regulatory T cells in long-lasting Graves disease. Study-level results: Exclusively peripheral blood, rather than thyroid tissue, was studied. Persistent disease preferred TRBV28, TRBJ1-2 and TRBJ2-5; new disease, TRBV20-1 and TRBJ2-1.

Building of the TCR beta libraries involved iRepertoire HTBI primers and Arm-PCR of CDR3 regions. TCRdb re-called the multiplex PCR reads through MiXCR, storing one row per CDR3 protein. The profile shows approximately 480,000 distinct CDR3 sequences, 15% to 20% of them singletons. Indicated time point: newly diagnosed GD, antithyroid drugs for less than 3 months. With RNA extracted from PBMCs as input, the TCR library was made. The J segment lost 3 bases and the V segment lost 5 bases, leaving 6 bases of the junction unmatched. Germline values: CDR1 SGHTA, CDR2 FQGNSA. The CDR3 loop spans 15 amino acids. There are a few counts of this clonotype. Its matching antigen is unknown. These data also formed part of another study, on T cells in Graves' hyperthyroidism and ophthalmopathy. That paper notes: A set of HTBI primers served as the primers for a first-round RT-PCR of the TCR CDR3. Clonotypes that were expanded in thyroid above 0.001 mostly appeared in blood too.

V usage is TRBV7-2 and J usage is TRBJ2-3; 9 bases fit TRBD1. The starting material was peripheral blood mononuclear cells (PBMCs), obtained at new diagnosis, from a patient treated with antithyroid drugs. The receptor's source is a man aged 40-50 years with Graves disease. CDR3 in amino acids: CASSVRQGVTDTQYF. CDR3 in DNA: TGTGCCAGCAGCGTAAGACAGGGGGTTACAGATACGCAGTATTTT.